This T cell receptor (beta chain) was sequenced in a study of OX40 agonist ivuxolimab in advanced cancers. Germline loops: CDR1 SGHVS, CDR2 FNYEAQ. CDR3 length: 16 residues. Trimming left V 4 bases short and J 0 bases short, with 13 bases between. Some clones are missing from TCRdb's copy, which holds only in-frame ones; the method was immunoSEQ multiplex PCR. This table holds 60,000 to 100,000 clones, 85% to 95% found once. The sample consisted of CD4+ or CD8+ T cells sorted from blood, taken in a trial of the OX40 agonist ivuxolimab. The gene calls are TRBV7-6 and TRBJ1-3; a possible D gene is TRBD1 (6 bases). This receptor was identified in an adult with an advanced solid tumor such as melanoma, head and neck, liver or kidney cancer. Here the CDR3 DNA reads TGTGCCAGCAGCTCTGTCACAGGGTCCTCTGGAAACACCATATATTTT. The encoded protein is CASSSVTGSSGNTIYF.